The clone carrying this TCR beta chain was seen only a few times. Together with a sample-barcoded 5' primer, a J-beta primer mix was included in a second PCR lasting roughly 7 to 11 cycles. One entry per CDR3 protein, called by TCRdb with MiXCR from the 5' RACE reads. The data show almost 300,000 distinct CDR3 sequences, 25% to 30% seen once. The sample is drawn from a study of blood T cells in healthy people across ages. Total RNA amounts of at least 5.5 micrograms were extracted per sample. The CDR3 covers 15 residues. Trimming took off 1 base at V and 6 bases at J, with 16 bases between the two ends. CDR1 and CDR2 from the germline V gene are DFQATT and SNEGSKA (reference sequence).

Sequencing used blood. The TCR originated in a woman aged 70-85 years in good health. The chain is built from TRBV20-1 and TRBJ1-5; D remains ambiguous. CDR3 bases: TGCAGTGCTAGAGGGATGGGTGATCGTGGTCAGCCCCAGCATTTT. Translation: CSARGMGDRGQPQHF.